This T cell receptor beta chain was sequenced in a study of cytomegalovirus exposure and HLA in healthy donors. The study, taken as a whole, reports: Further analysis, carried out later, found HLA-associated TCR beta chains more clonally expanded than equally common other chains.

Germline-derived CDR1 and CDR2 are SGHKS and YYEKEE (reference sequence). V dropped 0 bases and J dropped 6 bases, with 10 bases sitting between them. The CDR3 has 14 amino acids. As concerns this clone: Its antigen is unknown.

Use of 60 Vbeta and 13 Jbeta primers characterized the PCR. Clones were read by immunoSEQ multiplex PCR, and TCRdb kept only the in-frame ones, dropping some. The sample gives around 190,000 clones, 70% to 80% of which show up once; less than 3.5% is in the top ten. Sequences were obtained from PBMCs. V is TRBV5-5 and J is TRBJ1-5; D is unclear. The source of this sequence is a woman aged 30 to 39 in good health and CMV-seronegative. CDR3 sequence reads: CASSLELLIQPQHF. The CDR3 bases are TGTGCCAGCAGCTTGGAACTCCTTATTCAGCCCCAGCATTTT.